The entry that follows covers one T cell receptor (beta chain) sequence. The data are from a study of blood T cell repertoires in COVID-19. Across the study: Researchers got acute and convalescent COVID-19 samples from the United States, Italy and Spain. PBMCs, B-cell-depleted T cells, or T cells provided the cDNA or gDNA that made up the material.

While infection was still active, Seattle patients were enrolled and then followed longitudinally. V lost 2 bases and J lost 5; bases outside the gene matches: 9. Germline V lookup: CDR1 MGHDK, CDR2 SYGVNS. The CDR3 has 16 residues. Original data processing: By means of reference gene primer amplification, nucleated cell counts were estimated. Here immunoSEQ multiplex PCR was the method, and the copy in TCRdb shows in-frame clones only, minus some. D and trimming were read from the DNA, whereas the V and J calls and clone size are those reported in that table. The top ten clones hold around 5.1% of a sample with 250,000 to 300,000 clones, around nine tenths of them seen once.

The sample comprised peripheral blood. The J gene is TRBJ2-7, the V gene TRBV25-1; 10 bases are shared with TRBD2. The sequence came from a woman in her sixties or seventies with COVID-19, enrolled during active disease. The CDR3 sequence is CASSERGASGGNEQYF. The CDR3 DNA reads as TGTGCCAGCAGTGAACGGGGGGCTAGCGGGGGCAACGAGCAGTACTTC.